The T cell receptor beta chain described here comes from a study of OX40 agonist ivuxolimab in advanced cancers. This CDR3 spans 16 amino acids. Per germline, CDR1 MGHRA and CDR2 YSYEKL. V lost 4 bases to trimming and J lost 9 bases; unmatched junction nucleotides: 12. Method: immunoSEQ multiplex PCR; TCRdb's copy keeps in-frame clones and lacks some. The table has under 100,000 clones, just under 95% seen once. Sequenced material: CD4+ or CD8+ T cells sorted from blood, taken in a trial of the OX40 agonist ivuxolimab. The clonotype comes from an adult with an advanced solid tumor such as melanoma, head and neck, liver or kidney cancer. This rearrangement joins TRBV4-1 to TRBJ2-1; 10 bases match TRBD2. The CDR3 is CASSPVVSGGWVEQFF. CDR3 sequence (DNA): TGCGCCAGCAGCCCCGTGGTTAGCGGGGGGTGGGTTGAGCAGTTCTTC.